These T cell receptor beta chains were read from a single sample in a study of T cells after yellow fever vaccination. TCRdb used MiXCR to reprocess the 5' RACE reads, holding one entry per CDR3 protein. This table holds about 210,000 distinct CDR3 sequences, 3.2% found once. The material sequenced was CD4+ T cells sorted from PBMCs, taken 10 days after the yellow fever booster vaccination. Receptors were obtained from a man younger than 30 who received the YFV17D yellow fever vaccine. Both conserved end residues are part of each CDR3. D genes are given only for firm matches. Expanded clones get a size class; other rows say once, few or many, or leave the size out.

-	-	TRBV20-1	TRBJ1-2	TGCAGCCGAACTGGGGCGAGCCGCTATGGCTACACCTTC	CSRTGASRYGYTF
many	-	TRBV30	TRBJ1-4	TGTGCCTGGAGTGTACTCGGGCCGTTAACGGGAAAACTGTTTTTT	CAWSVLGPLTGKLFF
many	-	TRBV7-2	TRBJ1-5	TGTGCCAGCAGCCCTCCTCGCGAGCCCCAGCATTTT	CASSPPREPQHF
few	TRBD2	TRBV9	TRBJ2-7	TGTGCCAGCAGCTCGGGACTAGCGGGGGACTCCTACGAGCAGTACTTC	CASSSGLAGDSYEQYF
-	-	TRBV4-1	TRBJ1-5	TGCGCCAGCAGCCCCAGGGGTTCGGATCAGCCCCAGCATTTT	CASSPRGSDQPQHF
many	-	TRBV7-9	TRBJ1-1	TGTGCCAGCAGCTTCGACATGAACACTGAAGCTTTCTTT	CASSFDMNTEAFF
many	TRBD2	TRBV6-1	TRBJ2-1	TGTGCCAGCAGTAACAGCGGGGGGGCATTATTTAGCAATGAGCAGTTCTTC	CASSNSGGALFSNEQFF
few	TRBD2	TRBV5-1	TRBJ2-3	TGCGCCAGCAGCTCGGGACTAGCGGGGGGAAATACGCAGTATTTT	CASSSGLAGGNTQYF
many	-	TRBV20-1	TRBJ1-3	TGCAGTGCTAGTCCCTCGGCAGCTGCTGGAAACACCATATATTTT	CSASPSAAAGNTIYF
few	-	TRBV6-6	TRBJ2-7	TGTGCCAGCAGTTACCAGGGGAGAAACGAGCAGTACTTC	CASSYQGRNEQYF
few	TRBD1	TRBV20-1	TRBJ1-2	TGCAGTGCCACAGGACAGGGGGAATCTTACACCTTC	CSATGQGESYTF
few	-	TRBV13	TRBJ1-2	TGTGCCAGCAGCTTAGGGTATCATGGCTACACCTTC	CASSLGYHGYTF
many	TRBD1	TRBV24-1	TRBJ2-1	TGTGCCACCAGTGCCGTGGACAGGGGGCGCAGAAATGAGCAGTTCTTC	CATSAVDRGRRNEQFF
-	-	TRBV4-2	TRBJ1-3	TGTGCCAGCAGCCAAGGGGGGGCTGGAAACACCATATATTTT	CASSQGGAGNTIYF
-	-	TRBV18	TRBJ1-1	TGTGCCAGCTCACTGGAACCTACAGGACCTGAAGCTTTCTTT	CASSLEPTGPEAFF
many	TRBD1	TRBV4-1	TRBJ2-7	TGCGCCAGCAGCCCCGACAGGGGGGACTCCTACGAGCAGTACTTC	CASSPDRGDSYEQYF
few	-	TRBV11-2	TRBJ2-1	TGTGCCAGCAGAGTGTCAGTCACTTACAATGAGCAGTTCTTC	CASRVSVTYNEQFF
few	TRBD1	TRBV12-3/TRBV12-4	TRBJ1-2	TGTGCCACCACCGTAACAGGGGCGGGTGGCTACACCTTC	CATTVTGAGGYTF
-	-	TRBV29-1	TRBJ1-2	TGCAGCGTTAGCAACAGGGAGGAATATGGCTACACCTTC	CSVSNREEYGYTF
many	-	TRBV7-3	TRBJ2-6	TGTGCCAGTGCGTTGGCGGGGGCCAACGTCCTGACTTTC	CASALAGANVLTF
few	-	TRBV18	TRBJ2-1	TGTGCCAGCTCACGAGACGGGGGTGAGCAGTTCTTC	CASSRDGGEQFF
-	-	TRBV19	TRBJ1-2	TGTGCCGTCAAAAGGGGGGAGGTCTATGGCTACACCTTC	CAVKRGEVYGYTF
many	TRBD1	TRBV7-2	TRBJ2-7	TGTGCCAGCAGCCCAGTGAGGACAGGGGTTTACGAGCAGTACTTC	CASSPVRTGVYEQYF
few	-	TRBV12-3/TRBV12-4	TRBJ1-1	TGTGCCAGCAGCCGACACCCGGGGAACACTGAAGCTTTCTTT	CASSRHPGNTEAFF
-	-	TRBV4-3	TRBJ1-6	TGCGCCAGCAGCCAAGATCCTGTAGGGCGGACACCCCTCCACTTT	CASSQDPVGRTPLHF
many	TRBD2	TRBV6-5	TRBJ2-3	TGTGCCAGCAGGGGACTAGCGGTAGATACGCAGTATTTT	CASRGLAVDTQYF
few	TRBD1	TRBV19	TRBJ1-6	TGTGCCAGTAGTTTCGACAGGGCTAATTCACCCCTCCACTTT	CASSFDRANSPLHF
many	-	TRBV30	TRBJ2-7	TGTGCCTGGAGTGAGCCTTGGGAGTACAGAGTCGAGCAGTACTTC	CAWSEPWEYRVEQYF
many	-	TRBV12-3/TRBV12-4	TRBJ2-1	TGTGCCAGCAGTTTCCAGGGTGGGGAGCAGTTCTTC	CASSFQGGEQFF
many	-	TRBV5-1	TRBJ2-7	TGCGCCAGCAGCTATGGACGGGGTGAGAGAGACGAGCAGTACTTC	CASSYGRGERDEQYF
-	-	TRBV6-6	TRBJ1-1	TGTGCCAGCAGTTCTCCGGTGAACACTGAAGCTTTCTTT	CASSSPVNTEAFF
many	TRBD2	TRBV5-1	TRBJ2-5	TGCGCCAGCAGCTTGAGCTCTAGCGGACAAGAGACCCAGTACTTC	CASSLSSSGQETQYF
many	TRBD1	TRBV7-8	TRBJ2-3	TGTGCCAGCAGCTTAGCCTACCACCGGGACAGGGGCACAGATACGCAGTATTTT	CASSLAYHRDRGTDTQYF
many	-	TRBV6-5	TRBJ2-7	TGTGCCAGCAGGGAGCGGCGGGGCGAGCAGTACTTC	CASRERRGEQYF
many	-	TRBV12-3/TRBV12-4	TRBJ1-1	TGTGCCAGCAGTTTGGGGGATAACACTGAAGCTTTCTTT	CASSLGDNTEAFF
many	-	TRBV12-3/TRBV12-4	TRBJ1-1	TGTGCCAGCAGTTTAGTCTACACTGAAGCTTTCTTT	CASSLVYTEAFF
few	-	TRBV6-5	TRBJ1-1	TGTGCCAGCAGTTACTCGGGTGGTGGGGGGGCCCCTGAAGCTTTCTTT	CASSYSGGGGAPEAFF
few	-	TRBV12-5	TRBJ1-2	TGTGCTAGTGGTGTGACAGCACTAAACTATGGCTACACCTTC	CASGVTALNYGYTF
many	TRBD1	TRBV3-1	TRBJ1-5	TGTGCCAGCAGCCGCGACAGGGGAGGGCCCCAGCATTTT	CASSRDRGGPQHF
few	-	TRBV6-5	TRBJ1-2	TGTGCCAGCAGTTACGAGGGGAGGGATGGCTACACCTTC	CASSYEGRDGYTF
many	-	TRBV7-9	TRBJ2-5	TGTGCCAGCAGCTTAGCAGTGGAGACCCAGTACTTC	CASSLAVETQYF
-	TRBD1	TRBV10-3	TRBJ2-1	TGTGCCATCAAGAGGGACAGGGGGCCTTACAATGAGCAGTTCTTC	CAIKRDRGPYNEQFF
few	-	TRBV12-3/TRBV12-4	TRBJ1-1	TGTGCCAGCAGTTTGGGAGGGAGGCGTGAAGCTTTCTTT	CASSLGGRREAFF